This TCR beta chain originates from a study of T cells in Graves' hyperthyroidism and ophthalmopathy. This CDR3 has 13 residues. Germline-derived CDR1 and CDR2 are MNHEY and SMNVEV (reference sequence). V shed 3 bases and J shed 9 bases, with 9 bases lying between them. Amplified TCR beta CDR3 regions came from RNA transcripts. The TCR CDR3 was amplified in a first-round RT-PCR using the HTBI primer set. Using its own MiXCR run on the multiplex PCR reads, TCRdb lists one record per CDR3 protein. The sample contains some 690,000 distinct CDR3 sequences, 17% of which appear only once. This clonotype was found many times.

Input material: blood. V gene TRBV27 combines with J gene TRBJ1-6, with D perhaps matching TRBD1 (5 bases). This TCR derives from a man aged 50 to 59 with Graves' hyperthyroidism. CDR3 DNA sequence: TGTGCCAGCAGTTTTCGGGGCATTTCACCCCTCCACTTT. Translated: CASSFRGISPLHF.